These 18 T cell receptor beta chains were all obtained from the same sample, sequenced in a study of blood T cell repertoires in COVID-19. Profiling relied on immunoSEQ multiplex PCR, and the TCRdb table lists in-frame clones only, not all of them. This sample carries roughly 91,000 clones, 70% to 85% of them seen once, and the ten largest clones take roughly 10%. Sequenced material: peripheral blood. Receptors were obtained from a man in his 70s with acute or convalescent COVID-19.

In this sample, this clone turned up a few times. The rearrangement uses TRBV7-8 and TRBJ2-3, with D perhaps matching TRBD2 (6 bases). Germline values: CDR1 SGHVS, CDR2 FQNEAQ. The CDR3 has 16 amino acids. Trimming removed 1 base from V and 2 bases from J, with 13 bases in between. CDR3 residues: CASSLEEGSPTDTQYF. CDR3 bases: TGTGCCAGCAGCTTAGAGGAGGGATCCCCCACAGATACGCAGTATTTT.

This chain connects TRBV7-9 to TRBJ1-3; 7 positions agree with TRBD1. There are 17 residues in the CDR3. Per the germline V gene, CDR1 is SEHNR and CDR2 is FQNEAQ (reference sequence). J was trimmed by 4 bases and V by 4 bases; bases with no gene match: 13. CDR3: CASSSPGQSVEGNTIYF. The CDR3 region has the DNA TGTGCCAGCAGCTCGCCGGGACAGTCCGTAGAAGGAAACACCATATATTTT.

This clone was observed once. The chain couples TRBV4-1 to TRBJ2-3; tentatively, D is TRBD1 (6 bases). CDR1 and CDR2 from the germline V gene are MGHRA and YSYEKL. V shed 3 bases and J shed 2 bases, with 12 bases lying between them. This CDR3 has 15 residues. The CDR3 DNA reads TGCGCCAGCAGCCAGCTCTGGACAGTCACAGATACGCAGTATTTT. Encoded protein: CASSQLWTVTDTQYF.

This clone occurred a few times. The V and J genes are TRBV28 and TRBJ2-7, with 9 bases identical to TRBD1. Germline V CDR1 and CDR2: MDHEN, SYDVKM. Trimming removed 7 bases from V and 3 bases from J; junction bases left unmatched: 10. This CDR3 region has 15 residues. The CDR3 sequence: CASIPGTGTFYEQYF. The CDR3 region has the DNA TGTGCCAGCATCCCGGGGACAGGGACCTTCTACGAGCAGTACTTC.

The CDR3, as DNA: TGTGCCAGCAGCTCCCGGGGGCAAGAGACCCAGTACTTC. It codes for CASSSRGQETQYF. The chain links TRBV5-5 to TRBJ2-5; D might be TRBD2 (6 bases). Germline assignment: CDR1 SGHKS and CDR2 YYEKEE (reference sequence). The length of the CDR3 is 13 residues. Trimming removed 3 bases from V and 2 bases from J, with 8 bases in between. Supplemented by reference TRBV5-5 and TRBJ2-5, the full variable domain reads DAGVTQSPTHLIKTRGQQVTLRCSPISGHKSVSWYQQVLGQGPQFIFQYYEKEERGRGNFPDRFSARQFPNYSSELNVNALLLGDSALYLCASSSRGQETQYFGPGTRLLVL.

The gene calls are TRBV14 and TRBJ1-1; no clear D gene. Trimming took off 1 base at V and 3 bases at J, with 15 bases between the two ends. Looked up from germline, CDR1 is SGHDN and CDR2 is FVKESK. This CDR3 comprises 16 residues. CDR3: CASSQVLQFGDTEAFF. DNA of the CDR3: TGTGCCAGCAGCCAAGTTCTCCAGTTTGGAGACACTGAAGCTTTCTTT.

The chain joins TRBV5-1 to TRBJ2-7; D is possibly TRBD1 (6 bases). There are 13 residues in the CDR3. Trimming removed 4 bases at V and 3 bases at J, with 11 bases between. The germline CDR1 and CDR2 sequences are SGHRS and YFSETQ. The CDR3 sequence: CASSTTGNYEQYF. The CDR3 coding sequence is TGCGCCAGCAGCACGACAGGAAACTACGAGCAGTACTTC.

This chain links TRBV7-9 with TRBJ2-7; D not certain. This CDR3 comprises 13 residues. Germline CDR1 is SEHNR and CDR2 is FQNEAQ (reference sequence). V lost 5 bases, J lost 4 bases, and 12 bases lay in between. This CDR3 is CASSPISSYEQYF. The CDR3, as DNA: TGTGCCAGCAGCCCTATCTCTTCGTACGAGCAGTACTTC.

This clone was detected only a few times. The chain employs TRBV6-5 and TRBJ2-1, with TRBD1 identical over 9 bases. The V gene's germline CDR1 is MNHEY and CDR2 SVGAGI. The CDR3 extends over 14 amino acids. V shed 0 bases and J 10 bases; nucleotides not matched to a gene: 4. CDR3 sequence: CASSYSDRGKEQFF. The CDR3 DNA reads TGTGCCAGCAGTTACTCGGACAGGGGAAAGGAGCAGTTCTTC.

V and J are TRBV6-5 and TRBJ1-4; D gene unclear. The CDR3 consists of 14 residues. Germline values: CDR1 MNHEY, CDR2 SVGAGI. Trimming removed 7 bases from V and 0 bases from J, with 9 bases in between. The CDR3 here is CASNRFTTNEKLFF. In nucleotides, the CDR3 is TGTGCCAGCAACAGATTTACAACTAATGAAAAACTGTTTTTT.

The rearrangement uses TRBV6-1 and TRBJ1-5; D remains ambiguous. In germline, CDR1 is MNHNS, CDR2 SASEGT. V lost 0 bases to trimming and J lost 2 bases, with 8 bases between them. The CDR3 consists of 15 residues. CDR3 sequence reads: CASSEALVGNQPQHF. The CDR3 DNA sequence: TGTGCCAGCAGTGAAGCGCTTGTAGGCAATCAGCCCCAGCATTTT.

The rearrangement joins TRBV7-2 to TRBJ1-6; D might be TRBD1 (5 bases). In germline, CDR1 is SGHTA, CDR2 FQGNSA. The CDR3 is made up of 13 amino acids. Trimming removed 2 bases from V and 9 bases from J, with 8 bases in between. This chain's CDR3 is CASSLNGASPLHF. CDR3 nucleotide sequence: TGTGCCAGCAGCTTAAATGGGGCTTCACCCCTCCACTTT.

The chain has TRBV6-1 and TRBJ1-1; no clear D gene. The CDR3 has 12 amino acids. The V end was cut by 0 bases, the J end by 11 bases, with 10 bases between. Per germline, CDR1 MNHNS and CDR2 SASEGT. Written as DNA, the CDR3 is TGTGCCAGCAGTGAAGCGCGCAGGTCGGCTTTCTTT. This gives the protein CASSEARRSAFF.

The chain uses TRBV24-1 and TRBJ2-1; 14 nucleotides match TRBD2. This CDR3 has 14 residues. V shed 8 bases, J shed 8 bases, and the junction held 4 bases outside the gene matches. The germline CDR1 and CDR2 sequences are KGHDR and SFDVKD. CDR3 bases: TGTGCCACCACCACGACTAGCGGGGGGGATGAGCAGTTCTTC. The encoded protein is CATTTTSGGDEQFF.

The chain employs TRBV2 and TRBJ2-5; 9 nucleotides align to TRBD1. Germline trimming cut 6 bases from V and 3 bases from J; bases unmatched to any gene: 2. Germline-derived CDR1 and CDR2 are SNHLY and FYNNEI. The CDR3 runs 13 residues. CDR3 region: CASRGTGKETQYF. DNA of the CDR3: TGTGCCAGCAGGGGGACAGGGAAAGAGACCCAGTACTTC.

The rearrangement links TRBV19 to TRBJ2-1, with a possible D match to TRBD2 (6 bases). The CDR3 runs to 16 residues. Trimming removed 1 base at V and 6 bases at J, with 16 bases between. CDR1 and CDR2 (germline): LNHDA, SQIVND (reference sequence). This CDR3 reads CASSIGDSPGSNEQFF. The CDR3 DNA sequence: TGTGCCAGTAGTATAGGGGACTCCCCCGGGTCCAATGAGCAGTTCTTC.

The chain couples TRBV28 to TRBJ1-5; 8 bases align to TRBD1. Germline trimming cut 4 bases from V and 4 bases from J; bases unmatched to any gene: 6. Per the germline V gene, CDR1 is MDHEN and CDR2 is SYDVKM. The CDR3 runs to 15 residues. CDR3 sequence: CASSSQGAGNQPQHF. DNA for the CDR3: TGTGCCAGCAGTTCTCAGGGGGCAGGGAATCAGCCCCAGCATTTT.

V gene TRBV7-9 combines with J gene TRBJ2-5; 10 bases line up with TRBD1. The CDR3 extends over 15 amino acids. The germline V gene has CDR1 SEHNR and CDR2 FQNEAQ (reference sequence). The V gene end was trimmed by 3 bases and the J gene end by 4 bases; junction bases not matched to a gene: 5. CDR3 sequence (DNA): TGTGCCAGCAGCTTCACCGGACAGGGGGGAGAGACCCAGTACTTC. Protein: CASSFTGQGGETQYF.